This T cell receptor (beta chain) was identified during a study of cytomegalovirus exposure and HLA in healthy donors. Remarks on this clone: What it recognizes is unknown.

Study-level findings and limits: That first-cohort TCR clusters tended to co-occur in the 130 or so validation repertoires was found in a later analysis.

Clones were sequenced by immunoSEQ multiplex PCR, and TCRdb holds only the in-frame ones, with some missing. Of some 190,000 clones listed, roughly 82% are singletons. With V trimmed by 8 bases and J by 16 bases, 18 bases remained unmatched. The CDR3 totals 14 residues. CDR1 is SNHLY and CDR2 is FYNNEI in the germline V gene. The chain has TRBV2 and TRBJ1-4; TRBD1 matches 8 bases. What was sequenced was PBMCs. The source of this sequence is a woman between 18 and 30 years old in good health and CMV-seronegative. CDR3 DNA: TGTGCCAGCGGAAACCGGGACAGGAGAGAGGTAGCGTTTTTT. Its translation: CASGNRDRREVAFF.